This TCR beta chain is drawn from a study of T cell repertoires in ileal Crohn's disease. With regard to this clone: Its antigen remains unidentified.

V gave up 8 bases and J gave up 3 bases; unmatched junction bases: 3. Germline CDR1 is SGHTA and CDR2 is FQGNSA. The CDR3 length is 14 residues. The time point here: inflamed ileum from the surgical specimen. Eligibility required adulthood, ileal or ileocolonic Crohn's disease and indicated ileocolonic resection. Study conclusions and caveats: Sorted CD8 T cells held more high-frequency clones than CD4.

Sequencing used immunoSEQ multiplex PCR; TCRdb keeps in-frame clones, though not all of them. The table records thousands of clones, more than 80% of them present only once. V is TRBV7-2 and J is TRBJ2-1; 11 bases agree with TRBD2. The sequenced sample was ileal tissue. The source of this sequence is an adult with Crohn's disease. The CDR3 sequence is CASGLAGYYNEQFF. In DNA, the CDR3 is TGTGCCAGCGGACTAGCGGGCTACTACAATGAGCAGTTCTTC.